Listed here are 15 T cell receptor beta chains from one sample, sequenced in a study of radiotherapy plus CTLA-4 blockade in lung cancer. TCRdb's table, derived via immunoSEQ multiplex PCR, lists solely in-frame clones and lacks some. The sample holds some 87,000 clones, about 83% seen once. This material consisted of peripheral blood, taken from a patient treated with radiotherapy plus ipilimumab. The receptors were sampled from a human donor with non-small cell lung cancer that progressed on radiotherapy plus ipilimumab.

This chain connects TRBV5-1 to TRBJ1-1; 10 nucleotides line up with TRBD1. This CDR3 contains 14 residues. The germline V gene encodes CDR1 SGHRS and CDR2 YFSETQ. The V gene end was trimmed by 1 base and the J gene end by 4 bases; junction bases not matched to a gene: 1. CDR3: CASSLRTGGTEAFF. The CDR3 coding sequence is TGCGCCAGCAGCTTGCGGACAGGGGGCACTGAAGCTTTCTTT.

J is TRBJ1-2 and V is TRBV19; no clear D gene. The germline V gene encodes CDR1 LNHDA and CDR2 SQIVND (reference sequence). CDR3 length: 12 amino acids. V was pared by 1 base and J by 0 bases, with 0 bases between. CDR3 residues: CASSIANYGYTF. The CDR3 nucleotides read TGTGCCAGTAGTATAGCTAACTATGGCTACACCTTC.

CDR3 region: CATGLGEKLFF. CDR3 in DNA: TGTGCCACCGGGTTGGGTGAAAAACTGTTTTTT. The J gene is TRBJ1-4, the V gene TRBV19, with unresolved D. V lost 10 bases, J lost 7 bases, and 10 bases lay in between. Germline values: CDR1 LNHDA, CDR2 SQIVND (reference sequence). The CDR3 is made up of 11 amino acids.

The rearrangement joins TRBV7-9 to TRBJ2-2; D may match TRBD1 or TRBD2 (5 bases each). V was trimmed by 1 base and J by 7 bases, leaving 7 bases between them. This CDR3 comprises 13 residues. The germline CDR1 and CDR2 sequences are SEHNR and FQNEAQ (reference sequence). The CDR3 loop is CASSLGDVGELFF. CDR3 sequence (DNA): TGTGCCAGCAGCTTAGGGGACGTCGGGGAGCTGTTTTTT.

The chain recombines TRBV19 with TRBJ2-1, with D uncertain. The CDR3 covers 19 residues. Per the germline V gene, CDR1 is LNHDA and CDR2 is SQIVND (reference sequence). Trimming left V 2 bases short and J 0 bases short, with 20 bases between. The CDR3 region is CASSISGGSLFRSYNEQFF. The CDR3 bases are TGTGCCAGTAGTATATCGGGTGGTAGTCTTTTTCGCTCCTACAATGAGCAGTTCTTC.

The chain joins TRBV7-9 to TRBJ1-1, with no clear D. The CDR3 contains 14 residues. V shed 2 bases and J shed 6 bases, with 13 bases lying between them. CDR1 SEHNR and CDR2 FQNEAQ come from the germline V gene (reference sequence). In DNA, the CDR3 is TGTGCCAGCAGCTTATCCAGCGCCTACTCTGAAGCTTTCTTT. Protein product: CASSLSSAYSEAFF.

The chain employs TRBV19 and TRBJ2-4, with a possible D match to TRBD2 (6 bases). Trimming left V 4 bases short and J 0 bases short, with 22 bases between. Germline CDR1 and CDR2: LNHDA and SQIVND (reference sequence). The CDR3 extends over 19 amino acids. This CDR3 is CASSTTGGDAQTAKNIQYF. In nucleotides, the CDR3 is TGTGCCAGTAGTACCACCGGGGGAGATGCCCAAACAGCCAAAAACATTCAGTACTTC.

The CDR3 DNA reads as TGCAGCGTGGGGGCAACCCAGTACCAGCCCCAGCATTTT. It translates to CSVGATQYQPQHF. V usage is TRBV29-1 and J usage is TRBJ1-5; D possibly corresponds to TRBD1 (6 bases). In germline, CDR1 is SQVTM, CDR2 ANQGSEA. Trimming took off 6 bases at V and 7 bases at J, with 16 bases between the two ends. The length of the CDR3 is 13 residues.

The rearrangement uses TRBV4-3 and TRBJ2-7; TRBD2 agrees at 8 bases. V was pared by 4 bases and J by 4 bases, with 15 bases of the junction left unmatched. The CDR3 has 17 amino acids. Germline CDR1 and CDR2: LGHNA and YSLEER. This chain's CDR3 is CASSPQAGFGGGYEQYF. The DNA of the CDR3 is TGCGCCAGCAGCCCCCAAGCAGGTTTCGGGGGGGGTTACGAGCAGTACTTC.

The V gene is TRBV18, the J gene TRBJ1-1; D perhaps matches TRBD1 (5 bases). The V end was cut by 5 bases, the J end by 3 bases, with 22 bases between. This CDR3 is built from 17 residues. From germline, CDR1 is KGHSH and CDR2 LQKENI. The CDR3 region has the DNA TGTGCCAGCTCATCCGTTATCCTCAGGGTTGGGGACACTGAAGCTTTCTTT. Translation: CASSSVILRVGDTEAFF.

The chain recombines TRBV6-6 with TRBJ1-5; the D is unclear. CDR1 and CDR2 from the germline V gene are MNHNY and SVGAGI (reference sequence). The CDR3 has 14 amino acids. Trimming cost V 6 bases and J 2 bases, with 11 bases left between them. CDR3 coding DNA: TGTGCCAGCAGCTTGGACGGACGCAATCAGCCCCAGCATTTT. Protein: CASSLDGRNQPQHF.

The V call is TRBV7-2, the J call TRBJ2-2; unclear D gene. V lost 4 bases to trimming and J lost 6 bases, with 15 bases between them. Germline loops: CDR1 SGHTA, CDR2 FQGNSA. This CDR3 contains 15 residues. The CDR3 region is CASSSNPSRAGELFF. The CDR3 coding sequence is TGTGCCAGCAGCTCTAATCCCTCACGGGCCGGGGAGCTGTTTTTT.

This chain joins TRBV15 and TRBJ1-5; a weak D match, TRBD1 (5 bases). Germline CDR1 LNHNV, CDR2 YYDKDF (reference sequence). The length of the CDR3 is 15 residues. Trimming cost V 0 bases and J 3 bases, with 9 bases left between them. The CDR3: CATSRESGINQPQHF. CDR3 nucleotides: TGTGCCACCAGCAGAGAATCAGGGATCAATCAGCCCCAGCATTTT.

The V call is TRBV5-4, the J call TRBJ2-3; D unresolved. There are 14 residues in the CDR3. Germline CDR1 reads SGHNT; CDR2 reads YYREEE (reference sequence). V lost 1 base and J 0 bases, leaving 6 bases between the germline ends. The CDR3 loop is CASSLLGSTDTQYF. CDR3 DNA sequence: TGTGCCAGCAGCTTGTTGGGCAGCACAGATACGCAGTATTTT.

The J gene is TRBJ1-1, the V gene TRBV7-6; maybe TRBD1 (5 bases). Germline CDR1 is SGHVS and CDR2 is FNYEAQ. This CDR3 region has 15 residues. The V end was cut by 1 base, the J end by 0 bases, with 9 bases between. DNA for the CDR3: TGTGCCAGCAGCTTAGGTACAGGTCTGAACACTGAAGCTTTCTTT. Translation: CASSLGTGLNTEAFF.